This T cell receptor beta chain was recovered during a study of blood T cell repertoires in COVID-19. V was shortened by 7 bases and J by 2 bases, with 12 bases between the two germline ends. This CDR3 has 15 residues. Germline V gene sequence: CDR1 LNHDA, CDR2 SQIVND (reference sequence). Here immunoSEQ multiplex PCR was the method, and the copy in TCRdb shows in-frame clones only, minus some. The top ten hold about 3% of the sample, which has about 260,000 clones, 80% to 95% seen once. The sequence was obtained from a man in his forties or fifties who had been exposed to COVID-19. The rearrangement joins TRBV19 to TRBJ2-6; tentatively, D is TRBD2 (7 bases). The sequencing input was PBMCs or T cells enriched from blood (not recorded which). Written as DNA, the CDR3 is TGTGCCAGTAATTTGGGGGGGCCTGGGGCCAACGTCCTGACTTTC. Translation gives CASNLGGPGANVLTF.